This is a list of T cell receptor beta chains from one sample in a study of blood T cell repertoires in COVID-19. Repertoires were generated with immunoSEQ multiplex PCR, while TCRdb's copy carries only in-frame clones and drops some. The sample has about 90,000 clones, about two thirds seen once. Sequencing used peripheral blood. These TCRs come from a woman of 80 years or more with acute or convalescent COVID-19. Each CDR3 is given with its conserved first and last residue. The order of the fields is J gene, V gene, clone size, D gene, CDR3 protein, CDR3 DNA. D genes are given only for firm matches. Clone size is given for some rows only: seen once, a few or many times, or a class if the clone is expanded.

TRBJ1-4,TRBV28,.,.,CASSFGGREKLFF,TGTGCCAGCAGTTTTGGCGGCCGAGAAAAACTGTTTTTT
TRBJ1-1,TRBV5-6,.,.,CASSLRQVLPNTEAFF,TGTGCCAGCAGCTTAAGACAGGTATTACCGAACACTGAAGCTTTCTTT
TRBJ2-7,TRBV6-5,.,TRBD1,CASGQGATEQYF,TGTGCCAGCGGACAGGGGGCGACCGAGCAGTACTTC
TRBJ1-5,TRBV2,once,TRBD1,CASSPHQGAIQPQHF,TGTGCCAGCAGCCCTCATCAGGGGGCGATTCAGCCCCAGCATTTT
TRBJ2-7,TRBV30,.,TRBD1,CACSQTGKQYF,TGTGCCTGCAGCCAGACAGGGAAACAGTACTTC
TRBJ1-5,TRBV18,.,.,CASSPGGNSNQPQHF,TGTGCCAGCTCACCAGGAGGAAATAGCAATCAGCCCCAGCATTTT
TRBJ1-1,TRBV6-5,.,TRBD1,CASSLDRDAEAFF,TGTGCCAGCAGCTTGGACAGGGACGCTGAAGCTTTCTTT
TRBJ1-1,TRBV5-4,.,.,CASSRRGWDTEAFF,TGTGCCAGCAGTCGACGGGGGTGGGACACTGAAGCTTTCTTT
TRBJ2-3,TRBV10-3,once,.,CAISDTGWGTDTQYF,TGTGCCATCAGTGATACAGGGTGGGGCACAGATACGCAGTATTTT
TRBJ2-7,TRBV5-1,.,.,CASSLARQGISSEQYF,TGCGCCAGCAGCTTGGCCCGGCAGGGCATCTCGAGCGAGCAGTACTTC
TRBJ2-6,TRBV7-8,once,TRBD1,CASSNRDRVSGANVLTF,TGTGCCAGCAGTAACCGGGACAGGGTGTCCGGGGCCAACGTCCTGACTTTC
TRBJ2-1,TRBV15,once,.,CATSRDQGVYNEQFF,TGTGCCACCAGCAGGGACCAAGGGGTTTACAATGAGCAGTTCTTC
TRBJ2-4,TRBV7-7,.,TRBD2,CASSSGLAGGIAKNIQYF,TGTGCTAGCAGCTCGGGACTAGCGGGGGGTATAGCCAAAAACATTCAGTACTTC
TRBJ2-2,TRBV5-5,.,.,CASSFVGDTGELFF,TGTGCCAGCAGCTTTGTAGGGGACACCGGGGAGCTGTTTTTT
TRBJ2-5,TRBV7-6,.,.,CASSPRNQETQYF,TGTGCCAGCAGCCCTAGAAACCAAGAGACCCAGTACTTC
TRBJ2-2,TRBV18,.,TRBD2,CASSSTSGGSNTGELFF,TGTGCCAGCTCGTCGACTAGCGGGGGGTCGAACACCGGGGAGCTGTTTTTT
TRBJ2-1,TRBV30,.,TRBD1,CAWSVRQGSHEQFF,TGTGCCTGGAGTGTACGACAGGGGAGCCATGAGCAGTTCTTC
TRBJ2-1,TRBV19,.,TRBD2,CASSTLAGGSYNEQFF,TGTGCCAGTAGTACCTTAGCGGGGGGATCCTACAATGAGCAGTTCTTC
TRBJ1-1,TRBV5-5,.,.,CASSLESTKAFF,TGTGCCAGCAGCTTGGAGAGTACTAAAGCTTTCTTT
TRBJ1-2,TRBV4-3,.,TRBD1,CASSQDGAGGSYGYTF,TGCGCCAGCAGCCAAGATGGGGCAGGGGGCTCCTATGGCTACACCTTC
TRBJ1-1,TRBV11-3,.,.,CASSLVGGAEAFF,TGTGCCAGCAGCTTAGTGGGGGGGGCTGAAGCTTTCTTT
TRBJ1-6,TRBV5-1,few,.,CASSLGRAAPLHF,TGCGCCAGCAGCTTGGGGAGGGCGGCTCCCCTCCACTTT
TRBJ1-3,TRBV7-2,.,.,CASSSSITGNTIYF,TGTGCCAGCAGCTCCAGTATAACTGGAAACACCATATATTTT
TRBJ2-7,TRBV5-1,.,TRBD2,CASSGGTSAAMTYEQYF,TGCGCCAGCAGCGGCGGGACTAGCGCGGCTATGACTTACGAGCAGTACTTC
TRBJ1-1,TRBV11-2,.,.,CASSLNGPGGTEAFF,TGTGCCAGCAGCTTAAATGGGCCCGGGGGCACTGAAGCTTTCTTT
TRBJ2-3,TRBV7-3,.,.,CASSFDGKDTQYF,TGTGCCAGCAGCTTCGACGGGAAGGATACGCAGTATTTT
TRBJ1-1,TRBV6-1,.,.,CASSEGLHTEAFF,TGTGCCAGCAGTGAAGGGCTCCACACTGAAGCTTTCTTT
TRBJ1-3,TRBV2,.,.,CASSISVSGNTIYF,TGTGCCAGCAGTATCAGCGTCTCTGGAAACACCATATATTTT
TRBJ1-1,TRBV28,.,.,CASSPRSGTRGDTEAFF,TGTGCCAGCAGTCCGCGGAGTGGGACTCGGGGAGACACTGAAGCTTTCTTT
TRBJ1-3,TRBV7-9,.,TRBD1,CASSFPSGGSGNTIYF,TGTGCCAGCAGCTTCCCATCAGGGGGCTCTGGAAACACCATATATTTT
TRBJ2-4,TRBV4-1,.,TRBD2,CASSLGLLAGGPYVAKNIQYF,TGCGCCAGCAGCCTGGGCCTACTAGCGGGGGGGCCATATGTGGCCAAAAACATTCAGTACTTC
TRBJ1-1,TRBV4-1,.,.,CASSQKGIKGRNTEAFF,TGCGCCAGCAGCCAAAAAGGTATTAAAGGGAGGAACACTGAAGCTTTCTTT
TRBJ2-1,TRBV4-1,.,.,CASSLGLPYNEQFF,TGCGCCAGCAGCCTGGGACTTCCCTACAATGAGCAGTTCTTC
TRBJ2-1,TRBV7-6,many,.,CASSSNNEQFF,TGTGCCAGCAGCTCTAACAATGAGCAGTTCTTC
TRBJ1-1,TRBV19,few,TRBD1,CASSGGQGSMYGEAFF,TGTGCCAGTAGTGGAGGACAGGGGTCTATGTATGGCGAAGCTTTCTTT
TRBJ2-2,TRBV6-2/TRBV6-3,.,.,CASSQDYGTTGELFF,TGTGCCAGCAGTCAGGACTATGGAACTACCGGGGAGCTGTTTTTT
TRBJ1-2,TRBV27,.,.,CASSSGTPLVYGYTF,TGTGCCAGCAGTTCAGGGACACCCCTGGTCTATGGCTACACCTTC
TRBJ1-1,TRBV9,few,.,CASSVITGTEAFF,TGTGCCAGCAGCGTAATTACAGGGACTGAAGCTTTCTTT
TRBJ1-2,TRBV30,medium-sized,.,CAWEYSAGMRGYTF,TGTGCCTGGGAATACAGTGCCGGGATGAGGGGCTACACCTTC
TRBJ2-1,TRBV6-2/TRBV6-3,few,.,CASSNPRNEQFF,TGTGCCAGCAGCAATCCTCGCAATGAGCAGTTCTTC
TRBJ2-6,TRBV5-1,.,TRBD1,CASSRTGAGANVLTF,TGCGCCAGCAGTAGGACAGGGGCTGGGGCCAACGTCCTGACTTTC
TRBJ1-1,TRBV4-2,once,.,CASSLSAGGSTEAFF,TGTGCCAGCAGCCTCTCCGCGGGGGGGAGCACTGAAGCTTTCTTT
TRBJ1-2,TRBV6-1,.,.,CASSDITKGASGYTF,TGTGCCAGCAGTGATATAACGAAAGGGGCCAGTGGCTACACCTTC
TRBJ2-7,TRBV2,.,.,CASSASIYEQYF,TGTGCCAGCAGTGCCTCTATCTACGAGCAGTACTTC
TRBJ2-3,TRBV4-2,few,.,CASSQDGGISTDTQYF,TGTGCCAGCAGCCAAGATGGCGGGATTAGCACAGATACGCAGTATTTT
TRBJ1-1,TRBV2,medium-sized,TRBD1,CASSVDRERENTEAFF,TGTGCCAGCAGTGTTGACAGGGAAAGGGAGAACACTGAAGCTTTCTTT
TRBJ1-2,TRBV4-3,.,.,CASSQDVGDNYGYTF,TGCGCCAGCAGCCAAGATGTAGGGGATAACTATGGCTACACCTTC
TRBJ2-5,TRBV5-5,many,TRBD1,CASSPRQGATQETQYF,TGTGCCAGCAGCCCCAGACAGGGGGCCACTCAAGAGACCCAGTACTTC
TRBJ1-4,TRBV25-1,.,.,CATSGATNEKLFF,TGTGCCACTTCAGGGGCGACTAATGAAAAACTGTTTTTT
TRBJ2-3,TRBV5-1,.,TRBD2,CASSLAREGDTQYF,TGCGCCAGCAGCTTGGCCAGGGAGGGCGATACGCAGTATTTT
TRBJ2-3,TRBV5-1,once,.,CASSLGTSTDTQYF,TGCGCCAGCAGCTTGGGGACTAGCACAGATACGCAGTATTTT
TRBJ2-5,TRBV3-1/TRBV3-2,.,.,CASSHLGGGWLETQYF,TGTGCCAGCAGCCACCTAGGGGGTGGGTGGCTAGAGACCCAGTACTTC
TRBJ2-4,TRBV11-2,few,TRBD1,CASSRGQGPKNIQYF,TGTGCCAGCAGTCGTGGACAGGGGCCAAAAAACATTCAGTACTTC